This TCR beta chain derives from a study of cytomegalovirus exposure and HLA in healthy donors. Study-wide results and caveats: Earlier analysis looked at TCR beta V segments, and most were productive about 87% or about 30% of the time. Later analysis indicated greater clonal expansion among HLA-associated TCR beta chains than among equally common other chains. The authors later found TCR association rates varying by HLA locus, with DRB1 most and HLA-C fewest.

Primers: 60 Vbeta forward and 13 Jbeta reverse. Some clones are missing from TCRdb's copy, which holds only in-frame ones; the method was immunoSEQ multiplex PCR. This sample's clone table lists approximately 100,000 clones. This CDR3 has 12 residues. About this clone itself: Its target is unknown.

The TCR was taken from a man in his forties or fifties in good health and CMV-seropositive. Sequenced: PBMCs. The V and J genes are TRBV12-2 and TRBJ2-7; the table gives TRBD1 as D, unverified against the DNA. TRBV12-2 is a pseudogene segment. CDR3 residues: CASRLGPGAQYF. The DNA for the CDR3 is TGTGCAAGTCGCTTAGGACCTGGGGCGCAGTACTTC.